Each of the 26 T cell receptor beta chains below was sequenced from the same sample in a study of blood T cell repertoires in COVID-19. Sequencing was performed with immunoSEQ multiplex PCR; in TCRdb, only in-frame clones are kept and a portion is missing. The sample has 50,000 to 75,000 clones; around 77% are singletons. The specimen was peripheral blood. Every receptor here comes from a man aged 80 or over with active or convalescent COVID-19.

The rearrangement uses TRBV23-1 and TRBJ1-1; D not resolved. TRBV23-1 is placed among ORFs of uncertain function. The length of the CDR3 is 15 residues. V shed 3 bases and J shed 1 base, with 12 bases lying between them. CDR3 region: CASSQRSLRNTEAFF. The CDR3 region has the DNA TGCGCCAGCAGTCAGAGGAGCCTAAGGAACACTGAAGCTTTCTTT.

The chain links TRBV6-6 to TRBJ2-3, with 8 nucleotides matching TRBD1. Germline values: CDR1 MNHNY, CDR2 SVGAGI (reference sequence). The J segment lost 2 bases and the V segment lost 1 base, leaving 2 bases of the junction unmatched. The CDR3 is made up of 15 amino acids. CDR3 sequence: CASSYWGQATDTQYF. The CDR3 DNA is TGTGCCAGCAGTTACTGGGGACAGGCCACAGATACGCAGTATTTT.

The V call is TRBV10-3, the J call TRBJ2-2; 15 bases map to TRBD2. This CDR3 is built from 16 residues. V was pared by 11 bases and J by 2 bases, with 6 bases of the junction left unmatched. The V gene's germline CDR1 is ENHRY and CDR2 SYGVKD. The CDR3 sequence is CAGGTSGGLNTGELFF. The DNA of the CDR3 is TGTGCCGGTGGGACTAGCGGGGGGCTAAACACCGGGGAGCTGTTTTTT.

The chain links TRBV6-6 to TRBJ2-3, with TRBD1 matching over 11 bases. Unmatched junction bases numbered 6, after V lost 6 bases and J lost 4 bases. The CDR3 spans 15 residues. Germline V gene data show CDR1 as MNHNY and CDR2 as SVGAGI (reference sequence). The CDR3 DNA reads as TGTGCCAGCAGCCGAGGACAGGGGGCTGCAGATACGCAGTATTTT. This gives the protein CASSRGQGAADTQYF.

The J gene is TRBJ2-2, the V gene TRBV18; a possible D gene is TRBD2 (6 bases). Trimming stripped 1 base from V and 0 bases from J, with 9 bases between. The CDR3 runs to 16 residues. Per germline, CDR1 KGHSH and CDR2 LQKENI. For the CDR3, the DNA is TGTGCCAGCTCACCACGGGGGGAGTCGAACACCGGGGAGCTGTTTTTT. It is translated as CASSPRGESNTGELFF.

CDR3 DNA: TGTGCCAGCAGCGCCAGAACTAGTAATAGCGGGGAGCTGTTTTTT. As protein: CASSARTSNSGELFF. The rearrangement links TRBV7-9 to TRBJ2-2, with D perhaps matching TRBD2 (5 bases). Looked up from germline, CDR1 is SEHNR and CDR2 is FQNEAQ (reference sequence). Deletions cut 5 bases from V and 7 bases from J, with 17 bases between. The length of the CDR3 is 15 residues.

The chain employs TRBV29-1 and TRBJ2-1; TRBD2 matches 10 bases. Looked up from germline, CDR1 is SQVTM and CDR2 is ANQGSEA. Losses at the gene ends were 4 bases for V and 4 bases for J; bases not matched to a gene: 4. The CDR3 extends over 14 amino acids. This CDR3 is CSVALAGVYNEQFF. In DNA form, the CDR3 reads TGCAGCGTTGCTCTAGCGGGAGTTTACAATGAGCAGTTCTTC.

This chain uses TRBV28 with TRBJ1-1; TRBD1 might be the D (6 bases). Deletions cut 2 bases from V and 5 bases from J, with 12 bases between. CDR1 is MDHEN, CDR2 SYDVKM, per germline. This CDR3 has 14 amino acids. For the CDR3, the DNA is TGTGCCAGCAGTTTACGGGGGGCGGGAACTGAAGCTTTCTTT. It encodes CASSLRGAGTEAFF. Together with reference TRBV28 and TRBJ1-1, the CDR3 gives the full variable domain: DVKVTQSSRYLVKRTGEKVFLECVQDMDHENMFWYRQDPGLGLRLIYFSYDVKMKEKGDIPEGYSVSREKKERFSLILESASTNQTSMYLCASSLRGAGTEAFFGQGTRLTVV.

The chain has TRBV24-1 and TRBJ2-5, with TRBD2 identical over 13 bases. With 3 bases clipped from V and 7 bases from J, the junction kept 7 bases outside the gene matches. CDR3 size: 16 residues. Germline V gives CDR1 KGHDR, CDR2 SFDVKD. The CDR3 is CATSDPLAGGRLTQYF. CDR3 DNA: TGTGCCACCAGTGATCCACTAGCGGGGGGGAGGTTGACCCAGTACTTC.

The rearrangement uses TRBV29-1 and TRBJ2-2; the match to TRBD1 covers 12 bases. The V segment lost 5 bases and the J segment 4 bases; nucleotides outside the gene matches: 8. Germline V CDR1 and CDR2: SQVTM, ANQGSEA. The CDR3 is 16 amino acids. Here the CDR3 reads CSVHGTGGASTGELFF. The CDR3 DNA reads as TGCAGCGTTCACGGGACAGGGGGCGCGTCCACCGGGGAGCTGTTTTTT.

The count of this clone is one. The rearrangement joins TRBV7-9 to TRBJ1-1; TRBD1 matches 7 bases. V gave up 5 bases and J gave up 1 base; unmatched junction bases: 10. Germline V lookup: CDR1 SEHNR, CDR2 FQNEAQ (reference sequence). The CDR3 runs to 16 residues. CDR3 nucleotides: TGTGCCAGCAGCACGAGAAGGGGGCCCAAGAACACTGAAGCTTTCTTT. This sequence encodes CASSTRRGPKNTEAFF.

V is TRBV13 and J is TRBJ2-5; no firm D call. Germline V gives CDR1 PRHDT, CDR2 FYEKMQ (reference sequence). The CDR3 totals 11 residues. V was shortened by 7 bases and J by 4 bases, with 7 bases between the two germline ends. The CDR3 region has the DNA TGTGCCAGCACACTGCGAGAGACCCAGTACTTC. It codes for CASTLRETQYF.

V usage is TRBV19 and J usage is TRBJ2-7, with D possibly being TRBD2 (5 bases). The CDR3 length is 15 residues. Trimming left V 6 bases short and J 2 bases short, with 17 bases between. CDR1 is LNHDA, CDR2 SQIVND, per germline (reference sequence). For the CDR3, the DNA is TGTGCCAGTAGCCCCAGAAACGGGGAGACCTACGAGCAGTACTTC. It specifies CASSPRNGETYEQYF.

V is TRBV20-1 and J is TRBJ1-2, with a tentative D call TRBD1 (6 bases). V gave up 3 bases and J gave up 8 bases, with 16 bases separating them. This CDR3 region has 13 residues. Germline assignment: CDR1 DFQATT and CDR2 SNEGSKA (reference sequence). The CDR3 nucleotides are TGCAGTGCTAGTAGGAACAGGGCAGGAGGCTACACCTTC. Its translation is CSASRNRAGGYTF.

This chain's CDR3 is CASSLIADTEAFF. The CDR3 region has the DNA TGTGCCAGCAGCTTAATTGCGGACACTGAAGCTTTCTTT. The chain employs TRBV7-9 and TRBJ1-1; D is unresolved. V was clipped by 2 bases and J by 3 bases, with 7 bases between them. CDR1 SEHNR and CDR2 FQNEAQ come from the germline V gene (reference sequence). The CDR3 contains 13 residues. The full variable domain, with the rest looked up from reference TRBV7-9 and TRBJ1-1, is DTGVSQNPRHKITKRGQNVTFRCDPISEHNRLYWYRQTLGQGPEFLTYFQNEAQLEKSRLLSDRFSAERPKGSFSTLEIQRTEQGDSAMYLCASSLIADTEAFFGQGTRLTVV.

This clone occurred once. V usage is TRBV9 and J usage is TRBJ1-2, with D tentatively TRBD1 (5 bases). This CDR3 is 15 amino acids long. Germline CDR1 reads SGDLS; CDR2 reads YYNGEE. V lost 2 bases, J lost 3 bases, and 14 bases lay in between. This CDR3 reads CASSVTAGPDYGYTF. The CDR3 DNA sequence: TGTGCCAGCAGCGTGACGGCGGGACCGGACTATGGCTACACCTTC.

The chain has TRBV7-9 and TRBJ2-1; 7 bases are a match to TRBD1. Germline V gene lookup returns CDR1 SEHNR and CDR2 FQNEAQ (reference sequence). The CDR3 is 16 amino acids. Trimming cost V 0 bases and J 5 bases; bases outside gene matches: 7. The CDR3 region has the DNA TGTGCCAGCAGCTTAGCGGCAGGGGGTAAGGACAATGAGCAGTTCTTC. As protein: CASSLAAGGKDNEQFF.

This clone is a singleton in its sample. V gene TRBV7-2 combines with J gene TRBJ1-5; D is possibly TRBD1 (6 bases). Germline V CDR1 and CDR2: SGHTA, FQGNSA. The CDR3 runs 15 residues. V shed 7 bases and J shed 1 base, with 14 bases lying between them. The CDR3 reads CASKAQGGSNQPQHF. The CDR3 DNA sequence: TGTGCCAGCAAGGCACAGGGCGGGAGCAATCAGCCCCAGCATTTT.

The chain joins TRBV29-1 to TRBJ2-3; D gene uncertain. CDR1 is SQVTM and CDR2 is ANQGSEA in the germline V gene. The V end was cut by 5 bases, the J end by 3 bases, with 15 bases between. The CDR3 runs to 14 residues. The CDR3 region has the DNA TGCAGCGTTTCCGGCCTTCAGGCGACAGATACGCAGTATTTT. It yields the protein CSVSGLQATDTQYF.

Only one count was recorded for this clone. This chain connects TRBV15 to TRBJ2-5; no definite D call. CDR1 LNHNV and CDR2 YYDKDF come from the germline V gene (reference sequence). The length of the CDR3 is 15 residues. The V gene lost 1 base and the J gene lost 3 bases, with 12 bases spanning the gap. In DNA form, the CDR3 reads TGTGCCACCAGCAGAGGGCCAGCGAGAGAAGAGACCCAGTACTTC. Protein sequence: CATSRGPAREETQYF.

This chain uses TRBV5-1 with TRBJ2-5, with 10 bases fitting TRBD2. Germline V gene sequence: CDR1 SGHRS, CDR2 YFSETQ. V lost 3 bases to trimming and J lost 5 bases; unmatched junction nucleotides: 7. The CDR3 covers 15 residues. CDR3 sequence: CASSSAGGRLETQYF. CDR3 coding DNA: TGCGCCAGCAGCTCAGCGGGGGGGCGTCTGGAGACCCAGTACTTC. The entire variable domain, with the rest obtained from reference TRBV5-1 and TRBJ2-5, is as follows: KAGVTQTPRYLIKTRGQQVTLSCSPISGHRSVSWYQQTPGQGLQFLFEYFSETQRNKGNFPGRFSGRQFSNSRSEMNVSTLELGDSALYLCASSSAGGRLETQYFGPGTRLLVL.

The sample holds one count of this clone. The chain is built from TRBV6-6 and TRBJ2-7, with 13 bases matching TRBD2. The CDR3 is 18 residues long. The ends lost 5 bases at V and 1 base at J; junction bases unmatched: 11. CDR1 is MNHNY, CDR2 SVGAGI, per germline (reference sequence). This CDR3 is CASSPTSGGPRISYEQYF. For the CDR3, the DNA is TGTGCCAGCAGTCCGACTAGCGGGGGGCCACGTATATCCTACGAGCAGTACTTC.

This chain joins TRBV10-3 and TRBJ2-3; the match to TRBD2 covers 11 bases. This CDR3 contains 18 residues. CDR1 is ENHRY, CDR2 SYGVKD, per germline. The J segment lost 0 bases and the V segment lost 2 bases, leaving 7 bases of the junction unmatched. Here the CDR3 DNA reads TGTGCCATCAGTGAGACTGATACTAGCGGGAGTAGCACAGATACGCAGTATTTT. It encodes CAISETDTSGSSTDTQYF.

The chain has TRBV27 and TRBJ2-3, with D maybe TRBD2 (5 bases). The CDR3 has 15 residues. Germline V gene lookup returns CDR1 MNHEY and CDR2 SMNVEV (reference sequence). V was trimmed by 2 bases and J by 1 base, leaving 10 bases between them. The CDR3: CASSLIGSGTDTQYF. CDR3 bases: TGTGCCAGCAGTTTAATAGGTAGCGGCACAGATACGCAGTATTTT.

J is TRBJ1-4 and V is TRBV28, with D possibly TRBD1 on 5 matching bases. Trimming stripped 6 bases from V and 5 bases from J, with 13 bases between. CDR3 length equals 14 residues. The germline V gene encodes CDR1 MDHEN and CDR2 SYDVKM. CDR3 DNA: TGTGCCAGCAGCCCGACAGCTCAGAATGAAAAACTGTTTTTT. Translation: CASSPTAQNEKLFF.

This clone occurred a few times. J is TRBJ1-1 and V is TRBV27, with D perhaps TRBD1 (5 bases). Trimming removed 5 bases at V and 0 bases at J, with 13 bases between. The CDR3 has 15 residues. CDR1 and CDR2 from the germline V gene are MNHEY and SMNVEV (reference sequence). The CDR3 region has the DNA TGTGCCAGCAGTCCCATAGGGGAAATGAACACTGAAGCTTTCTTT. Amino acid sequence: CASSPIGEMNTEAFF.